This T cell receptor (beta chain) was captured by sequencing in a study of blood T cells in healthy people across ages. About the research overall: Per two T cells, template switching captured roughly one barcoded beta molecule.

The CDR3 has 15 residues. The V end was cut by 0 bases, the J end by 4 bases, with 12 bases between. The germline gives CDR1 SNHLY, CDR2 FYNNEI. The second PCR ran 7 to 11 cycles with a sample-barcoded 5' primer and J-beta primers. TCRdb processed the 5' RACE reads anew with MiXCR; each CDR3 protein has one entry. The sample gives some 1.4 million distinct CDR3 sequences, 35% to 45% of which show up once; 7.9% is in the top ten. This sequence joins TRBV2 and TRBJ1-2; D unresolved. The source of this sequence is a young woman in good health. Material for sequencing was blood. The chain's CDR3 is CASSEARLGVYGYTF. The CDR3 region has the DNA TGTGCCAGCAGTGAAGCCAGGCTGGGAGTCTATGGCTACACCTTC.